The 2 T cell receptor beta chains reported below all come from one sample, sequenced in a study of T-cell reconstitution after alpha-beta-depleted transplantation in children. Preparation of the TCRbeta library involved a method that used unique molecular identifiers. From the PCR reads, TCRdb called clonotypes with MiXCR, one entry per CDR3 protein. Among about 200,000 distinct CDR3 sequences, about 7% were seen once, and the ten largest hold approximately 6%. Here the sequenced sample was PBMCs, taken before TCRalphabeta/CD19-depleted stem cell transplant. The origin of the receptors is a boy younger than 10 with acute lymphoblastic leukemia, due to receive a stem cell transplant.

The sample holds many counts of this clonotype. This rearrangement joins TRBV5-1 to TRBJ2-2, with a possible D match to TRBD2 (5 bases). Germline values: CDR1 SGHRS, CDR2 YFSETQ. The length of the CDR3 is 13 residues. The V gene lost 3 bases and the J gene lost 4 bases, with 7 bases spanning the gap. CDR3 DNA sequence: TGCGCCAGCAGCTCTGAGGGCACCGGGGAGCTGTTTTTT. It codes for CASSSEGTGELFF.

This clonotype has at least ten counts. V and J are TRBV3-1 and TRBJ2-1, with a possible D match to TRBD1 (6 bases). The V and J ends lost 6 bases and 8 bases respectively, with 17 bases between them. This CDR3 comprises 14 residues. CDR1 is LGHDT and CDR2 is YNNKEL in the germline V gene (reference sequence). This chain's CDR3 is CASRYGAGDDEQFF. Here the CDR3 DNA reads TGTGCCAGCAGGTACGGGGCAGGGGACGATGAGCAGTTCTTC.